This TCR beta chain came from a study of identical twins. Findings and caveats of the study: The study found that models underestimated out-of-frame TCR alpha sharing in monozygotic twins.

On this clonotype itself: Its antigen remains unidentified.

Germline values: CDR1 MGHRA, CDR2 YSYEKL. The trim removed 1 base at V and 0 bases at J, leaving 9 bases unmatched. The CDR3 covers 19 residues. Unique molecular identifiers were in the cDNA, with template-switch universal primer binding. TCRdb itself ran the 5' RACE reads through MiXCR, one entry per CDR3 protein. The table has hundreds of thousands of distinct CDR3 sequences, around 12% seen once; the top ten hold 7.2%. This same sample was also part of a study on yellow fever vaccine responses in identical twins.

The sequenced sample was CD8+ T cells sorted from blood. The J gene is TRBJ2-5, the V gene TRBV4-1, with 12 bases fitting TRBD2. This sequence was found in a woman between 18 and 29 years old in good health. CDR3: CASSQVLAGGNRYQETQYF. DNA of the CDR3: TGCGCCAGCAGCCAAGTACTAGCGGGGGGCAACCGCTACCAAGAGACCCAGTACTTC.